One and the same sample provided the 24 T cell receptor beta chains below, sequenced in a study of cytomegalovirus exposure and HLA in healthy donors. The study ran its PCR with 60 Vbeta and 13 Jbeta primers. Profiling relied on immunoSEQ multiplex PCR, and the TCRdb table lists in-frame clones only, not all of them. The sample contains approximately 73,000 clones, roughly 71% of which appear only once. Sequences were obtained from PBMCs. The receptor source for this set is a man between 65 and 85 years old in good health and CMV-seronegative.

This clone has more than one count but fewer than ten. The J gene is TRBJ2-3, the V gene TRBV2, with 16 positions matching TRBD2. This CDR3 region has 16 residues. Trimming at V came to 4 bases and at J to 4 bases, leaving 2 bases not matched to a gene. CDR1 is SNHLY, CDR2 FYNNEI, per germline. The CDR3 sequence is CASSAGLAGGADTQYF. For the CDR3, the DNA is TGTGCCAGCAGTGCGGGACTAGCGGGAGGGGCAGATACGCAGTATTTT.

The chain links TRBV19 to TRBJ1-3; 7 nucleotides line up with TRBD1. This CDR3 has 16 amino acids. Trimming removed 4 bases from V and 2 bases from J; junction bases left unmatched: 8. Germline V gene data show CDR1 as LNHDA and CDR2 as SQIVND (reference sequence). CDR3 residues: CASSRTGTAAGNTIYF. The CDR3 DNA reads as TGTGCCAGTAGTAGGACCGGGACAGCGGCTGGAAACACCATATATTTT.

The chain recombines TRBV19 with TRBJ2-2, with 9 bases that match TRBD2. J was trimmed by 4 bases and V by 5 bases; bases with no gene match: 5. The CDR3 consists of 15 residues. Germline loops: CDR1 LNHDA, CDR2 SQIVND (reference sequence). The CDR3 loop is CASSWAGGSTGELFF. DNA of the CDR3: TGTGCCAGTAGTTGGGCGGGAGGGAGCACCGGGGAGCTGTTTTTT.

The CDR3 sequence: CASSLGGGAHNEQFF. CDR3 coding DNA: TGTGCCAGCAGCTTAGGTGGGGGGGCACACAATGAGCAGTTCTTC. V usage is TRBV11-2 and J usage is TRBJ2-1, with D possibly matching TRBD2 (7 bases). CDR1 is SGHAT, CDR2 FQNNGV, per germline. This CDR3 is built from 15 residues. V shed 1 base and J shed 5 bases, with 12 bases lying between them.

This clone was seen only a few times. CDR3 protein: CASRPGQVGRWSYEQYF. CDR3 in DNA: TGCGCCAGCAGGCCGGGACAGGTGGGAAGATGGTCCTACGAGCAGTACTTC. The gene calls are TRBV10-2 and TRBJ2-5; the match to TRBD1 covers 8 bases. The J call may be mistaken, given a closer DNA end match to TRBJ2-7. CDR1 is WSHSY, CDR2 SAAADI, per germline. This CDR3 contains 17 residues.

J is TRBJ2-1 and V is TRBV5-3; 13 nucleotides line up with TRBD2. TRBV5-3 is noted as an ORF with a role that remains uncertain. After removal of 3 bases from V and 5 bases from J, the junction contained 20 bases not matched to a gene. CDR3 size: 21 residues. CDR3 in amino acids: CARSCTSGLAGEEPRNNEQFF. The CDR3 DNA follows: TGTGCCAGAAGCTGCACCTCTGGACTAGCGGGAGAAGAACCACGTAACAATGAGCAGTTCTTC.

In its sample, this clone was seen a few times. V is TRBV6-5 and J is TRBJ2-7, with TRBD2 as a possible D gene (5 bases). The CDR3 runs 14 residues. Germline V gene data show CDR1 as MNHEY and CDR2 as SVGAGI. V lost 6 bases and J lost 4, with 16 bases in between. The CDR3 coding sequence is TGTGCCAGCAGCCGTTCTTCCCGGGGATACGAGCAGTACTTC. Residues: CASSRSSRGYEQYF.

The chain carries TRBV19 and TRBJ2-3; 10 bases are a match to TRBD1. The trim removed 4 bases at V and 4 bases at J, leaving 5 bases unmatched. This CDR3 is built from 15 residues. Germline V gene lookup returns CDR1 LNHDA and CDR2 SQIVND (reference sequence). The CDR3 spells CASSSGQGVADTQYF. The CDR3 DNA is TGTGCCAGTAGTAGCGGACAGGGGGTGGCAGATACGCAGTATTTT.

The V and J genes are TRBV7-2 and TRBJ2-5; 14 bases are a match to TRBD2. This CDR3 spans 17 amino acids. Per germline, CDR1 SGHTA and CDR2 FQGNSA. Trimming took 4 bases from V and 5 from J; bases not matched to a gene: 9. In DNA form, the CDR3 reads TGTGCCAGCAGCTCCCGGACTAGCGGGGGGTATGGTGAGACCCAGTACTTC. Its translation is CASSSRTSGGYGETQYF.

This chain connects TRBV29-1 to TRBJ1-5; TRBD1 aligns across 11 bases. After removal of 4 bases from V and 7 bases from J, the junction contained 3 bases not matched to a gene. Germline CDR1 SQVTM, CDR2 ANQGSEA. The CDR3 consists of 13 residues. The CDR3 DNA follows: TGCAGCGTTGGTGGGACAGGGGGACAGCCCCAGCATTTT. Amino acids: CSVGGTGGQPQHF. The variable domain in full, with the rest retrieved from reference TRBV29-1 and TRBJ1-5, is SAVISQKPSRDICQRGTSLTIQCQVDSQVTMMFWYRQQPGQSLTLIATANQGSEATYESGFVIDKFPISRPNLTFSTLTVSNMSPEDSSIYLCSVGGTGGQPQHFGDGTRLSIL.

This chain joins TRBV7-9 and TRBJ2-7, with 9 bases identical to TRBD1. V gave up 2 bases and J gave up 2 bases; unmatched junction bases: 1. Germline loops: CDR1 SEHNR, CDR2 FQNEAQ (reference sequence). This CDR3 contains 14 residues. The CDR3 DNA reads TGTGCCAGCAGCTTAAGACAGGGGGCCTACGAGCAGTACTTC. Translation gives CASSLRQGAYEQYF.

The chain carries TRBV28 and TRBJ2-7; D unclear. Between the trimmed V and J ends, which lost 7 bases and 3 bases, there was a span of 7 bases. The CDR3 totals 11 residues. Germline loops: CDR1 MDHEN, CDR2 SYDVKM. In DNA, the CDR3 is TGTGCCAGCAAGACATACTACGAGCAGTACTTC. It is translated as CASKTYYEQYF.

This clone was detected only a few times. V gene TRBV7-9 combines with J gene TRBJ1-3; the D is unclear. CDR1 is SEHNR and CDR2 is FQNEAQ in the germline V gene (reference sequence). Trimming took off 3 bases at V and 0 bases at J, with 15 bases between the two ends. This CDR3 has 17 residues. The CDR3 nucleotides read TGTGCCAGCAGCTTCAACTTCAGGTCTGACTCTGGAAACACCATATATTTT. Encoded protein: CASSFNFRSDSGNTIYF.

The CDR3 DNA sequence: TGTGCCAGCAGAAAGGGACTAGCGGGAGAGGAAGATACGCAGTATTTT. Protein product: CASRKGLAGEEDTQYF. The chain uses TRBV21-1 and TRBJ2-3; the D call of TRBD2 is as the table states it, not checked on the DNA. TRBV21-1 is deemed a pseudogene. CDR3 length: 16 amino acids.

This clone has just one count. This sequence joins TRBV5-1 and TRBJ2-2; 8 bases agree with TRBD1. Germline CDR1 and CDR2: SGHRS and YFSETQ. CDR3 length: 16 residues. Trimming removed 4 bases from V and 9 bases from J; junction bases left unmatched: 14. CDR3: CASSPGQGALIWELFF. The DNA of the CDR3 is TGCGCCAGCAGCCCCGGGCAGGGGGCGTTAATTTGGGAGCTGTTTTTT. Drawing the rest from reference TRBV5-1 and TRBJ2-2, the complete variable domain is KAGVTQTPRYLIKTRGQQVTLSCSPISGHRSVSWYQQTPGQGLQFLFEYFSETQRNKGNFPGRFSGRQFSNSRSEMNVSTLELGDSALYLCASSPGQGALIWELFFGEGSRLTVL.

This clone was detected a few times. The chain recombines TRBV6-1 with TRBJ1-6; D may be TRBD1 (6 bases). The CDR3 consists of 14 residues. CDR1 is MNHNS and CDR2 is SASEGT in the germline V gene. The V end lost 6 bases, the J end lost 9 bases, and 15 bases lay between the germline ends. CDR3 in amino acids: CASRIQGEGSPLHF. CDR3 nucleotides: TGTGCCAGCAGGATACAGGGAGAGGGTTCACCCCTCCACTTT.

The chain couples TRBV7-6 to TRBJ1-2, with D maybe TRBD1 (5 bases). V lost 2 bases, J lost 0 bases, and 10 bases lay in between. CDR1 and CDR2 (germline): SGHVS, FNYEAQ. The CDR3 contains 15 residues. The CDR3 bases are TGTGCCAGCAGCTTAATGACGGGGGCTAACTATGGCTACACCTTC. Amino acids: CASSLMTGANYGYTF. The entire variable domain, with the rest obtained from reference TRBV7-6 and TRBJ1-2, is as follows: GAGVSQSPRYKVTKRGQDVALRCDPISGHVSLYWYRQALGQGPEFLTYFNYEAQQDKSGLPNDRFSAERPEGSISTLTIQRTEQRDSAMYRCASSLMTGANYGYTFGSGTRLTVV.

This clone was observed a handful of times. The chain couples TRBV6-6 to TRBJ2-5; 12 bases line up with TRBD1. Germline CDR1 MNHNY, CDR2 SVGAGI (reference sequence). With 4 bases clipped from V and 4 bases from J, the junction kept 7 bases outside the gene matches. CDR3 length: 16 amino acids. The CDR3 DNA reads TGTGCCAGCAGTTTTACCGGGACAGGGGGCGGAGAGACCCAGTACTTC. This encodes CASSFTGTGGGETQYF.

To note about this clone: Sequence at one end of the junction differs from germline and may be a read error. The rearrangement joins TRBV7-9 to TRBJ2-2; possibly TRBD1 for D (6 bases). This CDR3 contains 17 residues. Germline values: CDR1 SEHNR, CDR2 FQNEAQ (reference sequence). CDR3 sequence: CSSSLARDRLNTGELFF. In DNA form, the CDR3 reads TGTTCCAGCAGCTTAGCGCGAGACAGGCTAAACACCGGGGAGCTGTTTTTT.

This chain joins TRBV6-5 and TRBJ1-2, with 10 positions matching TRBD1. With 3 bases clipped from V and 8 bases from J, the junction kept 6 bases outside the gene matches. Germline lookup yields CDR1 MNHEY and CDR2 SVGAGI. CDR3 size: 14 residues. As DNA, the CDR3 is TGTGCCAGCAGTTATGGGACAGGGGAGCGGGGCTACACCTTC. Translation: CASSYGTGERGYTF.

This chain joins TRBV7-9 and TRBJ1-3; a possible D gene is TRBD1 (6 bases). This CDR3 is built from 18 residues. The germline CDR1 and CDR2 sequences are SEHNR and FQNEAQ (reference sequence). The V and J ends lost 4 bases and 0 bases respectively, with 19 bases between them. CDR3: CASSSTTLTGISGNTIYF. DNA of the CDR3: TGTGCCAGCAGCTCGACGACCCTGACAGGCATCTCTGGAAACACCATATATTTT.

The chain carries TRBV5-4 and TRBJ2-7; 13 bases map to TRBD2. The V gene end was trimmed by 4 bases and the J gene end by 5 bases; junction bases not matched to a gene: 6. Germline V CDR1 and CDR2: SGHNT, YYREEE (reference sequence). CDR3 length: 15 amino acids. CDR3 sequence: CASSHGTSGVHEQYF. In DNA, the CDR3 is TGTGCCAGCAGCCACGGGACTAGCGGGGTTCACGAGCAGTACTTC.

This chain connects TRBV6-6 to TRBJ1-2; 9 bases map to TRBD1. The length of the CDR3 is 16 residues. The germline CDR1 and CDR2 sequences are MNHNY and SVGAGI (reference sequence). Losses at the gene ends were 2 bases for V and 4 bases for J; bases not matched to a gene: 8. Written as DNA, the CDR3 is TGTGCCAGCAGTTACGAGGGGACAGGGATTGGCTATGGCTACACCTTC. It encodes CASSYEGTGIGYGYTF.

This chain connects TRBV7-2 to TRBJ2-2; 12 nucleotides match TRBD2. V lost 4 bases, J lost 7 bases, and 13 bases stayed unmatched. The V gene's germline CDR1 is SGHTA and CDR2 FQGNSA. The CDR3 covers 18 residues. The CDR3 loop reads CASSWKLLAGGPVGELFF. The CDR3 DNA reads as TGTGCCAGCAGCTGGAAACTTCTAGCGGGAGGGCCGGTCGGGGAGCTGTTTTTT.